This paragraph reports one T cell receptor (beta chain). Sequenced by immunoSEQ multiplex PCR; TCRdb stores in-frame clones only, minus some. This sample carries some 50,000 clones, roughly 84% of them seen once, and the ten largest clones take about 2.6%. The data belong to a study of blood T cell repertoires in COVID-19. The sequenced sample was peripheral blood. This clonotype was sampled from a man aged 45-65 years with acute or convalescent COVID-19.

The CDR3 region has the DNA TGTGCCAGCAGTCCCCGGACAGTAGATCAGCCCCAGCATTTT. Protein: CASSPRTVDQPQHF. The chain is built from TRBV27 and TRBJ1-5, with a weak D call TRBD1 (6 bases). This CDR3 is 14 amino acids long. V was trimmed by 5 bases and J by 5 bases, leaving 13 bases between them. The germline CDR1 and CDR2 sequences are MNHEY and SMNVEV (reference sequence).